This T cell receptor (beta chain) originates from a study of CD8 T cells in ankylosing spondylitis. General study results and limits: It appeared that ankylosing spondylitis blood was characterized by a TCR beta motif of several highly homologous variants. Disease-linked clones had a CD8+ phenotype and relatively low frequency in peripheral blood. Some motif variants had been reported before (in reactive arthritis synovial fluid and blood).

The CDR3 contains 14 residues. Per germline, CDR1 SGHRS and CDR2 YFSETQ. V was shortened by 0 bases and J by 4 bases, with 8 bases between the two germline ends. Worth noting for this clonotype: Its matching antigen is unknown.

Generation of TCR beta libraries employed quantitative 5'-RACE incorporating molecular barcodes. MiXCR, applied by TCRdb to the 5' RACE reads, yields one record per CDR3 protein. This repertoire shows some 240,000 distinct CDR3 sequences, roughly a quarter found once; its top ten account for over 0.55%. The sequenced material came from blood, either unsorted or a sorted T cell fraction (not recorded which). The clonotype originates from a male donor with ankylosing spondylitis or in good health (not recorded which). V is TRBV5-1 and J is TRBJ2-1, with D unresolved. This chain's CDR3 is CASSLGALYNEQFF. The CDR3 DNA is TGCGCCAGCAGCTTGGGGGCCCTATACAATGAGCAGTTCTTC.